The present entry profiles one T cell receptor beta chain with its context. Its target is not known. This sample was taken from a study of molecular identifiers for immune sequencing clone quantification. TCRdb re-called the PCR reads through MiXCR, storing one row per CDR3 protein. Of approximately 670,000 distinct CDR3 sequences listed, about 20% are singletons. Study-wide findings and caveats: The study found clones above 20 RNA copies held over 98% of effector molecules and under 1% in naive cells.

Germline V gene sequence: CDR1 SGHAT, CDR2 FQNNGV. This CDR3 region has 15 residues. The V gene lost 3 bases and the J gene lost 0 bases, with 10 bases spanning the gap. The chain links TRBV11-2 to TRBJ2-3; TRBD2 is a possible D gene (6 bases). The sample consisted of naive CD8+ T cells from blood, with Jurkat cell RNA spiked in. The sample's subset: FACS-sorted CD8+CD4-CCR7+CD45RA+ naive T cells. This receptor was obtained from a human donor in good health. Some libraries in this study had Jurkat cell RNA spiked in. CDR3 sequence: CASSLWRGSTDTQYF. Written as DNA, the CDR3 is TGTGCCAGCAGCTTGTGGCGGGGAAGCACAGATACGCAGTATTTT. Full variable domain (outside the CDR3, taken from reference TRBV11-2 and TRBJ2-3): EAGVAQSPRYKIIEKRQSVAFWCNPISGHATLYWYQQILGQGPKLLIQFQNNGVVDDSQLPKDRFSAERLKGVDSTLKIQPAKLEDSAVYLCASSLWRGSTDTQYFGPGTRLTVL.